This is a list of T cell receptor beta chains from one sample in a study of T cells in Graves' hyperthyroidism and ophthalmopathy. TCRdb redid the calling of the multiplex PCR reads with MiXCR, one entry per CDR3 protein. The sample carries about 420,000 distinct CDR3 sequences, roughly an eighth recorded once. The sequenced sample consisted of blood. All receptors derive from a woman aged 18-30 years with Graves' hyperthyroidism. CDR3s include the opening cysteine and the closing phenylalanine or tryptophan. A D gene is named only where the DNA matches it firmly. A row's size may be missing; if present it is once, few, many or a size class.

abundance	v_gene	j_gene	d_gene	CDR3aa	CDR3nt
many	TRBV5-1	TRBJ2-1	TRBD2	CASSLLRTRDNEQFF	TGCGCCAGCAGCTTGCTGAGGACTAGAGACAATGAGCAGTTCTTC
many	TRBV5-1	TRBJ2-5	-	CASSLVGQETQYF	TGCGCCAGCAGCTTGGTGGGACAAGAGACCCAGTACTTC
many	TRBV11-2	TRBJ2-1	TRBD2	CASSLDGLSGRFNEQFF	TGTGCCAGCAGCTTAGATGGCCTTAGCGGGAGGTTCAATGAGCAGTTCTTC
many	TRBV6-6	TRBJ1-1	-	CASSYSIRNTEAFF	TGTGCCAGCAGTTACTCGATCCGAAACACTGAAGCTTTCTTT
-	TRBV29-1	TRBJ1-2	TRBD1	CSVRQQGAGYGYTF	TGCAGCGTCCGCCAACAGGGGGCGGGATATGGCTACACCTTC
many	TRBV30	TRBJ1-4	-	CAWSGDGGEKLFF	TGTGCCTGGAGCGGGGACGGGGGGGAAAAACTGTTTTTT
many	TRBV6-5	TRBJ2-2	-	CASSYSFSPGVNTGELFF	TGTGCCAGCAGTTACTCATTTAGTCCAGGGGTGAACACCGGGGAGCTGTTTTTT
-	TRBV6-2/TRBV6-3	TRBJ1-4	TRBD1	CASRPGGGEKLFF	TGTGCCAGCAGGCCCGGAGGGGGCGAAAAACTGTTTTTT
-	TRBV28	TRBJ2-5	-	CASSPPPNQETQYF	TGTGCCAGCAGTCCCCCCCCGAACCAAGAGACCCAGTACTTC
few	TRBV4-1	TRBJ1-3	-	CASSQDMEDTTIYF	TGCGCCAGCAGCCAAGATATGGAGGACACCACCATATATTTT
-	TRBV4-3	TRBJ2-1	TRBD1	CASSPGQGVPNEQFF	TGCGCCAGCAGCCCGGGACAGGGGGTTCCCAATGAGCAGTTCTTC
many	TRBV28	TRBJ2-3	-	CASSLGTGKTQYF	-
many	TRBV6-1	TRBJ1-1	-	CASSYTSGTEAFF	TGTGCCAGCAGCTACACCTCGGGCACTGAAGCTTTCTTT
few	TRBV19	TRBJ2-5	-	CASSMLNRGGETQYF	TGTGCCAGTAGTATGTTAAACAGGGGGGGAGAGACCCAGTACTTC
many	TRBV30	TRBJ2-5	TRBD2	CAWSMTSGQETQYF	TGTGCCTGGAGTATGACTAGCGGACAAGAGACCCAGTACTTC